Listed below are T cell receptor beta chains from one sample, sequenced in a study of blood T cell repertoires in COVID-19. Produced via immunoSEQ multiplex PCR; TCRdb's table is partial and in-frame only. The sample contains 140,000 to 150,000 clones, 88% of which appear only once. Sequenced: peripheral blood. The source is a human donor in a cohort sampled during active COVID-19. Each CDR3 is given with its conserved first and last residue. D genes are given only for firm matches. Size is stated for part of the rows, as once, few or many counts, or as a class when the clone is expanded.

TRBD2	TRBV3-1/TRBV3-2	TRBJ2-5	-	TGTGCCAGCAGCCAAGGAAACCGGGAGGGCGTGGGGGAGACCCAGTACTTC	CASSQGNREGVGETQYF
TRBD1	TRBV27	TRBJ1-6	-	TGTGCCAGCACCAGACGCGGGACAGGGGATTATAATTCACCCCTCCACTTT	CASTRRGTGDYNSPLHF
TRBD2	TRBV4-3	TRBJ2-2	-	TGCGCCAGCAGCCAAGAAACCTCCGGGGGGGACACCGGGGAGCTGTTTTTT	CASSQETSGGDTGELFF
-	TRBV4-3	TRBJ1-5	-	TGCGCCAGCAGCCAAGATTCAGGGGAAGATCAGCCCCAGCATTTT	CASSQDSGEDQPQHF
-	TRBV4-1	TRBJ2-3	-	TGCGCCAGCAGCCAAGTGGGTCTAGCGACAGATACGCAGTATTTT	CASSQVGLATDTQYF
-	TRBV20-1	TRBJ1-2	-	TGCAGTGCCCCCCTTGGCGGCTACACCTTC	CSAPLGGYTF
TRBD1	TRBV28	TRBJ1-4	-	TGTGCCAGCAGTTCGCACCGGGACAGCCATAATGAAAAACTGTTTTTT	CASSSHRDSHNEKLFF
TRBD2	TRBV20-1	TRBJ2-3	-	TGCAGTGCTAGTCAGACTAGCGGGGGACTTTTT	CSASQTSGGLF
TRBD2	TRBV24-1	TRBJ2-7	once	TGTGCCACCAGTGATTTGGGTAGCGGGATAGGTGAGCAGTACTTC	CATSDLGSGIGEQYF
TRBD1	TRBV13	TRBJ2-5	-	TGTGCCAGCAGCGGCAGGACAGGAAAACAAGAGACCCAGTACTTC	CASSGRTGKQETQYF
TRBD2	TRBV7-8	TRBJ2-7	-	TGTGCCAGCAGCTTAGTTGTAGCGGGAGAGTACGAGCAGTACTTC	CASSLVVAGEYEQYF
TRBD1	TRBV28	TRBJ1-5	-	TGTGCCAGCAGTTCCGAACAGGGGATTGTTTATCAGCCCCAGCATTTT	CASSSEQGIVYQPQHF
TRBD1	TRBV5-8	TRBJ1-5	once	TGTGCCAGCTCCAGGGGGCTCCGTGGCAATCAGCCCCAGCATTTT	CASSRGLRGNQPQHF
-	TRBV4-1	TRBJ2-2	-	TGCGCCAGCAGCCAATCCGTCACCGGGGAGCTGTTTTTT	CASSQSVTGELFF
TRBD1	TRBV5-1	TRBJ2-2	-	TGCGCCAGCAGCTTGGGGGTGACAGGGGTCACCGGGGAGCTGTTTTTT	CASSLGVTGVTGELFF
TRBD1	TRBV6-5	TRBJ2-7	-	TGTGCCAGCAGCCCAGACAGGGGCGAGTACGAGCAGTACTTC	CASSPDRGEYEQYF
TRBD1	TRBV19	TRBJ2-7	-	TGTGCCAGTAGTAACGACAGGGGGGGCAACTACGAGCAGTACTTC	CASSNDRGGNYEQYF
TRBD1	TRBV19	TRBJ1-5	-	TGTGCCAGTAGTGAAACAGGGGATGGGAATCAGCCCCAGCATTTT	CASSETGDGNQPQHF
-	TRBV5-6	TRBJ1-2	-	TGTGCCAGCAGCTTGGGGCAGGGGAATCGTGGCTACACCTTC	CASSLGQGNRGYTF
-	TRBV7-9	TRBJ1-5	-	TGTGCCTGGCGGTTGGAGCCCCAGCATTTT	CAWRLEPQHF
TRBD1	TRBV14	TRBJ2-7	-	TGTGCCAGCAGCCAAGATAGGACAGGGAGAGACGAGCAGTACTTC	CASSQDRTGRDEQYF
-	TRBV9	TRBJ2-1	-	TGTGCCAGCAGCGTAGCAGCGGCCCACAATGAGCAGTTCTTC	CASSVAAAHNEQFF
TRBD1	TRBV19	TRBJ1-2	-	TGTGCCACGGGACAGAACTATGGCTACACCTTC	CATGQNYGYTF
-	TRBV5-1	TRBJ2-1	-	TGCGCCAGCAGCGGCGGAGCACAAAACAATGAGCAGTTCTTC	CASSGGAQNNEQFF
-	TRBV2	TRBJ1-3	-	TGTGCCAGCAGCCAGGACAGCCCCAGACCTTCTGGAAACACCATATATTTT	CASSQDSPRPSGNTIYF
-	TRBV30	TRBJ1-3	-	TGTGCCTGGAGCACAGGAGTTGGAAACACCATATATTTT	CAWSTGVGNTIYF
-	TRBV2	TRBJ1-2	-	TGTGCCAGCAGTGCCAGGGGCACCTATGGCTACACCTTC	CASSARGTYGYTF
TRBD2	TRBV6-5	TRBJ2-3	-	TGTGCCAGCAGTCCCCCCGGGACTAGTCTGTATGCGCAGTATTTT	CASSPPGTSLYAQYF
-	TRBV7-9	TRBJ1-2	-	TGTGCCAGCAGCTTAGGGCAGAACTATGGCTACACCTTC	CASSLGQNYGYTF
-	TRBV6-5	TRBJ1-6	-	TGTGCCAGCCATCGCGGGGACTCCTATAATTCACCCCTCCACTTT	CASHRGDSYNSPLHF
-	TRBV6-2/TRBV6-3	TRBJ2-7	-	TGTGCCAGCAGTTACCAGGGACTGCCCTCCTACGAGCAGTACTTC	CASSYQGLPSYEQYF
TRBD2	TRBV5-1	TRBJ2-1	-	TGCGCCAGCAGCTTGGCCCCGACTAGCGGGGAACTAACCTCCTACAATGAGCAGTTCTTC	CASSLAPTSGELTSYNEQFF
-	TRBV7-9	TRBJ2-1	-	TGTGCCAGCAGCTTTGGGGCAGTCAGCTCCTACAATGAGCAGTTCTTC	CASSFGAVSSYNEQFF
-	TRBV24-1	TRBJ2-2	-	TGTGCCACCAGTGCATTAGGGACAACGGCCGGGGAGCTGTTTTTT	CATSALGTTAGELFF
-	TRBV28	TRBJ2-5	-	TGTGCCAGCAAGTTCGGCGGCGAAGAGACCCAGTACTTC	CASKFGGEETQYF
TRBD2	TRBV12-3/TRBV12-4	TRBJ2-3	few	TGTGCCAGCAGAATGGGGGGGACAGATACGCAGTATTTT	CASRMGGTDTQYF
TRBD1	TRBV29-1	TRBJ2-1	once	TGCAGCGTCCGGACAGGGGAGTATAATGAGCAGTTCTTC	CSVRTGEYNEQFF
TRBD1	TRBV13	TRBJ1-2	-	TGTGCCAGCAGCTTAGAATTGGGACAGGGGGCTGATGGCTACACCTTC	CASSLELGQGADGYTF
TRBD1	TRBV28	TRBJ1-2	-	TGTGCCAGCAGTACCCCGGGAGGGGGCGTCTATGGCTACACCTTC	CASSTPGGGVYGYTF
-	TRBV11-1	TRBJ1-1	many	TGTGCCAGCAGCTTCCGCGCCCAGGGTGAAGCTTTCTTT	CASSFRAQGEAFF
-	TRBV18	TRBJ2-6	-	TGTGCCAGCACGAGGACTCCCAGCTCTGGGGCCAACGTCCTGACTTTC	CASTRTPSSGANVLTF
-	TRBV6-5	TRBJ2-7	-	TGTGCCACCGCGGGTCAGGTATACCCATACGAGCAGTACTTC	CATAGQVYPYEQYF
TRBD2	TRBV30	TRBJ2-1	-	TGTGCCTGGAATAGTGCGGGAGGGGATGAGCAGTTCTTC	CAWNSAGGDEQFF
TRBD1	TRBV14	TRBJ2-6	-	TGTGCCAGCAGAAACACGATACCGGACAGGGGACTCTCTGGGGCCAACGTCCTGACTTTC	CASRNTIPDRGLSGANVLTF
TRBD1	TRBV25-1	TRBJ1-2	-	TGTGCCAGCAGTAAGGCACAGGGGGCGGGCGGCTACACCTTC	CASSKAQGAGGYTF
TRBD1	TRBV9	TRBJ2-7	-	TGTGCCAGCAGCGTAGGGCCAACAGGGGGAAGCTACGAGCAGTACTTC	CASSVGPTGGSYEQYF